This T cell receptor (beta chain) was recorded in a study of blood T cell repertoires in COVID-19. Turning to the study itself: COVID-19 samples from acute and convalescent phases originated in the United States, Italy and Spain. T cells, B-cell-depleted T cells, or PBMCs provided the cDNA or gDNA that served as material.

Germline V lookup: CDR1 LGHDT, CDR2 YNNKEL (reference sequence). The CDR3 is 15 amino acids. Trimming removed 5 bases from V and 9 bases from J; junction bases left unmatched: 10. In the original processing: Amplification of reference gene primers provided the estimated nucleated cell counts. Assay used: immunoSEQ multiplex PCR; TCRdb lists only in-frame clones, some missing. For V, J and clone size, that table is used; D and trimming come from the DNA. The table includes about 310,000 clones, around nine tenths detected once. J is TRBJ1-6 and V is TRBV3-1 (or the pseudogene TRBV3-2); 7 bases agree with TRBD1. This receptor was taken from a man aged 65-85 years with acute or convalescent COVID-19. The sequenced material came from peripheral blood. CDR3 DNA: TGTGCCAGCAGCACTAGCCGGGACAGATCTTCACCCCTCCACTTT. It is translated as CASSTSRDRSSPLHF.